What follows are 18 T cell receptor beta chains derived from one specimen sequenced in a study of cytomegalovirus exposure and HLA in healthy donors listed by TCRdb under 2017. Libraries came from the immunoSEQ multiplex PCR assay. This is the immuneACCESS table as TCRdb keeps it, with only in-frame sequences that have V and J called. A part of the clones is gone; compared with another copy, unresolved V genes explain less than half, and the rest is unexplained. The sample table lists 150,000 to 200,000 clones, less than 90% of them with a count of one. The ten top clones hold 4.5% to 7% of the sample. Sequencing was performed on PBMCs. The receptors derive from a woman in her 30s in good health and CMV-seronegative.

This clone showed up just a few times. The chain employs TRBV18 and TRBJ1-3, with 7 bases fitting TRBD1. The germline CDR1 and CDR2 sequences are KGHSH and LQKENI. Germline trimming cut 3 bases from V and 7 bases from J; bases unmatched to any gene: 3. The length of the CDR3 is 13 residues. CDR3: CASSPGQANTIYF. The CDR3 DNA reads as TGTGCCAGCTCACCCGGACAGGCGAACACCATATATTTT.

V and J are TRBV12-5 and TRBJ2-3; D is unclear. CDR3 length equals 12 residues. Trimming cost V 1 base and J 9 bases, with 8 bases left between them. Germline V gene data show CDR1 as LGHNT and CDR2 as FRNRAP. CDR3 bases: TGTGCTAGTGGTTTGGAGTCTGGAACGCAGTATTTT. Protein: CASGLESGTQYF.

The chain carries TRBV13 and TRBJ2-7, with 8 bases matching TRBD1. From germline, CDR1 is PRHDT and CDR2 FYEKMQ (reference sequence). V lost 0 bases and J lost 5; bases outside the gene matches: 6. The CDR3 runs 15 residues. CDR3 residues: CASSLGGQGAHEQYF. The CDR3 bases are TGTGCCAGCAGCTTAGGTGGACAGGGTGCCCACGAGCAGTACTTC.

This sequence joins TRBV29-1 and TRBJ2-1, with D possibly TRBD1 on 5 matching bases. This CDR3 region has 14 residues. The germline V and J ends were trimmed by 2 bases and 5 bases, with 13 bases remaining between them. Germline assignment: CDR1 SQVTM and CDR2 ANQGSEA. Here the CDR3 reads CSVEFPRGHNEQFF. In DNA, the CDR3 is TGCAGCGTTGAATTCCCAAGGGGCCACAATGAGCAGTTCTTC.

V usage is TRBV27 and J usage is TRBJ1-4; D gene unclear. Between the trimmed V and J ends, which lost 4 bases and 6 bases, there was a span of 18 bases. The CDR3 totals 16 residues. CDR1 and CDR2 from the germline V gene are MNHEY and SMNVEV (reference sequence). The CDR3 DNA reads TGTGCCAGCAGTTCCCATATCGGATCAGAGGATGAAAAACTGTTTTTT. It is translated as CASSSHIGSEDEKLFF.

The chain joins TRBV5-1 to TRBJ2-7; unclear D gene. Germline CDR1 is SGHRS and CDR2 is YFSETQ. The CDR3 has 14 residues. V lost 2 bases and J lost 3, with 12 bases in between. The CDR3 bases are TGCGCCAGCAGCTTAGGCGCGGACCTCTACGAGCAGTACTTC. This gives the protein CASSLGADLYEQYF.

The rearrangement uses TRBV10-3 and TRBJ2-3, with 7 bases identical to TRBD2. This CDR3 spans 15 amino acids. The trim removed 5 bases at V and 4 bases at J, leaving 9 bases unmatched. Germline CDR1 is ENHRY and CDR2 is SYGVKD. The CDR3, as DNA: TGTGCCATCAGTATTGGGAGGGCCGTCGCAGATACGCAGTATTTT. It codes for CAISIGRAVADTQYF.

The V call is TRBV9, the J call TRBJ1-4, with D perhaps TRBD1 (5 bases). Trimming took off 4 bases at V and 5 bases at J, with 12 bases between the two ends. The CDR3 loop spans 14 amino acids. Germline lookup yields CDR1 SGDLS and CDR2 YYNGEE. CDR3 sequence (DNA): TGTGCCAGCAGCTCCGGGGGTCAAAATGAAAAACTGTTTTTT. It codes for CASSSGGQNEKLFF.

V and J are TRBV18 and TRBJ1-5; 8 bases align to TRBD1. Germline CDR1 and CDR2: KGHSH and LQKENI. The CDR3 contains 15 residues. With 6 bases clipped from V and 2 bases from J, the junction kept 6 bases outside the gene matches. DNA for the CDR3: TGTGCCAGCTCCCAGGGGGCTGTCGGCAATCAGCCCCAGCATTTT. It encodes CASSQGAVGNQPQHF.

The chain recombines TRBV6-4 with TRBJ2-3; the match to TRBD2 covers 7 bases. The CDR3 consists of 14 residues. Germline V lookup: CDR1 MRHNA, CDR2 SNTAGT. V lost 4 bases, J lost 1 base, and 2 bases stayed unmatched. This CDR3 is CASSAGGGTDTQYF. In DNA form, the CDR3 reads TGTGCCAGCAGTGCGGGAGGCGGCACAGATACGCAGTATTTT.

CDR3 sequence: CASSLFPGTANRGEKLFF. In DNA form, the CDR3 reads TGTGCCAGCAGCCTCTTCCCCGGGACAGCGAATCGGGGTGAAAAACTGTTTTTT. The rearrangement joins TRBV7-2 to TRBJ1-4, with 7 nucleotides matching TRBD1. Germline V gene data show CDR1 as SGHTA and CDR2 as FQGNSA. The ends lost 5 bases at V and 7 bases at J; junction bases unmatched: 19. This CDR3 region has 18 residues. The full variable domain, completed using reference TRBV7-2 and TRBJ1-4, is GAGVSQSPSNKVTEKGKDVELRCDPISGHTALYWYRQSLGQGLEFLIYFQGNSAPDKSGLPSDRFSAERTGGSVSTLTIQRTQQEDSAVYLCASSLFPGTANRGEKLFFGSGTQLSVL.

This rearrangement joins TRBV29-1 to TRBJ2-3; 13 bases map to TRBD2. CDR3 size: 16 residues. Germline-derived CDR1 and CDR2 are SQVTM and ANQGSEA. V dropped 2 bases and J dropped 2; count of bases not matched to a gene: 4. The CDR3 here is CSVESGLAGDTDTQYF. CDR3 coding DNA: TGCAGCGTTGAATCCGGACTAGCGGGGGACACAGATACGCAGTATTTT.

V and J are TRBV4-1 and TRBJ2-3; no clear D. Germline-derived CDR1 and CDR2 are MGHRA and YSYEKL. This CDR3 is built from 15 residues. The V gene lost 0 bases and the J gene lost 3 bases, with 10 bases spanning the gap. The CDR3 DNA follows: TGCGCCAGCAGCCAAGATCAGTCCAGAACAGATACGCAGTATTTT. It is translated as CASSQDQSRTDTQYF.

The chain has TRBV7-9 and TRBJ1-1; possible D gene TRBD1, 6 bases. The germline V gene encodes CDR1 SEHNR and CDR2 FQNEAQ (reference sequence). This CDR3 contains 16 residues. V was pared by 5 bases and J by 5 bases, with 21 bases between. CDR3 in DNA: TGTGCCAGCAGCACGTTACAGGGAGCTGGTACGACTGAAGCTTTCTTT. Encoded protein: CASSTLQGAGTTEAFF. The whole variable domain, remainder taken from reference TRBV7-9 and TRBJ1-1, is DTGVSQNPRHKITKRGQNVTFRCDPISEHNRLYWYRQTLGQGPEFLTYFQNEAQLEKSRLLSDRFSAERPKGSFSTLEIQRTEQGDSAMYLCASSTLQGAGTTEAFFGQGTRLTVV.

This chain connects TRBV29-1 to TRBJ1-1; perhaps TRBD1 as D (5 bases). The germline V gene encodes CDR1 SQVTM and CDR2 ANQGSEA. The CDR3 is 12 residues long. The germline V and J ends were trimmed by 7 bases and 3 bases, with 12 bases remaining between them. The CDR3 DNA is TGCAGCGGCAGGGTGAGGGACACTGAAGCTTTCTTT. Translation: CSGRVRDTEAFF.

The rearrangement uses TRBV6-4 and TRBJ1-1; D gene unclear. V was shortened by 3 bases and J by 3 bases, with 11 bases between the two germline ends. The germline V gene has CDR1 MRHNA and CDR2 SNTAGT. The length of the CDR3 is 14 residues. CDR3 protein: CASSDFPWHTEAFF. CDR3 coding DNA: TGTGCCAGCAGTGATTTCCCCTGGCACACTGAAGCTTTCTTT.

This chain links TRBV6-6 with TRBJ2-3; D not resolved. CDR3 size: 10 residues. Per the germline V gene, CDR1 is MNHNY and CDR2 is SVGAGI (reference sequence). With 6 bases removed from V and 6 bases from J, the gap between germline ends came to 4 bases. CDR3 residues: CASRGDTQYF. In DNA, the CDR3 is TGTGCCAGCAGGGGGGATACGCAGTATTTT.

This clone was picked up one time. The chain links TRBV5-6 to TRBJ1-4; TRBD1 might be the D (6 bases). This CDR3 has 14 amino acids. Deletions cut 2 bases from V and 5 bases from J, with 10 bases between. Germline V gives CDR1 SGHDT, CDR2 YYEEEE. The CDR3 DNA is TGTGCCAGCAGCTTATGGGGGGCGAATGAAAAACTGTTTTTT. Protein: CASSLWGANEKLFF.